This TCR beta chain is drawn from a study of shared clonotypes between healthy human individuals. This clone was picked up one time. This CDR3 spans 18 amino acids. V was cut by 6 bases and J by 4 bases, with 27 bases left in between. Looked up from germline, CDR1 is SGHTA and CDR2 is FQGTGA. Tens of thousands of T cell genomes, or approximately 300 ng DNA, went into unsorted PBMC replicate PCRs. The assay was immunoSEQ multiplex PCR, and TCRdb's table has in-frame clones only and misses some. The repertoire has about 96,000 clones, roughly 50% of them found once; the top ten carry roughly 16%. This TCR was sampled from a middle-aged woman in good health. Some clones in this sample may be carry-over from other donors' samples. Input material: PBMCs. The chain combines TRBV7-3 with TRBJ1-1, with D possibly being TRBD1 (5 bases). CDR3 sequence (DNA): TGTGCCAGCAGTTTACCTACCTCCACTAGGGGCGCGGTCACTGAAGCTTTCTTT. It encodes CASSLPTSTRGAVTEAFF.